This note documents a single T cell receptor (beta chain) sequence. This clonotype has at least ten counts. The clone's antigen remains unknown. It has no much larger one-base neighbor in the sample; base qualities were not kept. These reads were obtained on an Illumina NovaSeq 6000. TCR cDNA was synthesized by 5'RACE template switching, which introduced a universal primer site and unique molecular identifiers. Priming for cDNA synthesis came from both the TCR alpha and TCR beta constant segments. Two PCR steps were used to amplify libraries, with sample barcodes and sequencing adapters being added in the second step. Sequencing of the libraries was done on either Illumina HiSeq 2500 (2x100 bp) or NovaSeq (2x150 bp). The authors' pipeline ran thus. MIGEC handled demultiplexing of reads and collapsing into UMI consensus sequences, while MiXCR performed V(D)J alignment. Vaccine-responding clonotypes were defined with edgeR using replicate PBMC samples, requiring FDR below 0.01 and a log2 fold change above 5 up to day 15. Each bulk clonotype received a CD4 or CD8 identity based on whether the sequenced CD4 or CD8 repertoire contained that clonotype at higher abundance. TCRdb took the public reads, trimmed them with fastp at Q25, ran MiXCR for clone calling and kept in-frame beta chains. Every CDR3 protein is listed once, alongside the most common genes and DNA of its rows. TCRdb's processing, not the authors', yielded these V and J calls. The sample data list some 300,000 distinct CDR3 sequences, and about 10% of these were observed just once. About 3% of the sample goes to the ten largest clones.

The sample's treatment or condition label, decoded: live attenuated yellow fever vaccine strain. PBMCs were isolated from peripheral blood using a standard Ficoll-Paque protocol. Dynabeads CD4 and CD8 positive selection kits were used to isolate the CD4 and CD8 T-cell fractions. TriZol was used to extract RNA from bulk PBMCs, CD4 and CD8 fractions, and dextramer-positive and dextramer-negative fractions. The data were obtained in a study of T cells after yellow fever vaccination (dated by TCRdb to about 2019). Turning to the overall study: The SMART-Seq v4 Ultra Low Input RNA kit was used to prepare libraries from fractions with low cell numbers. Two healthy male donors made up the cohort, one aged 18 to 29 years and the other aged 30 to 40 years. To follow T-cell clones before and after both primary and booster YFV17D yellow fever vaccination, bulk TCR alpha and beta repertoires underwent longitudinal sequencing. Blood was drawn at multiple timepoints before and after primary and secondary immunization, with bulk PBMC replicates and cell subsets isolated.

What the authors observed across the whole study: Most clones expanded after primary vaccination (almost 98% of CD4 and about 85% of CD8) were re-detected after the booster, suggesting that broad memory maintenance occurred. Only two donors were included in the study, so the extent to which the findings can be generalized is limited. A small fraction of clonotypes appeared in both the CD4 and CD8 compartments, likely as a result of convergent recombination. Compared with the primary T-cell response, the secondary T-cell response was weaker but faster, peaking on day 5 rather than day 15. FACS-sorted repertoires could contain abundant contaminating clonotypes from the bulk population, so computational filtering was required.

Taken from cysteine to phenylalanine, the CDR3 has 13 residues. The kept DNA is CDR3 alone, 39 bases in frame from the first base. The CDR1 and CDR2 encoded by the germline V gene are MGHRA and YSYEKL. V sheds 1 base and J sheds 8 bases, leaving 8 bases between their ends. The sample here was CD4+ T cells sorted from PBMCs, taken 5 days after the yellow fever booster vaccination. This clonotype originated in a man aged 18 to 30 who received the YFV17D yellow fever vaccine. The chain is made from TRBV4-1 and TRBJ1-4; the D gene is unclear. The DNA is TGCGCCAGCAGCCAAGTAAGAGGCGAAAAACTGTTTTTT. It specifies CASSQVRGEKLFF.